This T cell receptor (beta chain) is drawn from a study of T cell responses to AZD1222 COVID-19 vaccine. The CDR3 is 15 amino acids. Germline V gene sequence: CDR1 MDHEN, CDR2 SYDVKM. The V and J ends lost 0 bases and 1 base respectively, with 8 bases between them. The study pooled second doses at about 4 or about 12 weeks. Turning to this clone: The antigen is unknown.

Clones were read by immunoSEQ multiplex PCR, and TCRdb kept only the in-frame ones, dropping some. The sample lists about 120,000 clones, 86% occurring once. Study findings and constraints: White British ancestry dominated among donors, who included more females, and clonal diversity was possibly underestimated. Sampling captured repertoires only after the peak T cell response. Regions 160-218 and 743-854 dominated among vaccine-associated CD4 TCRs spanning spike.

This chain connects TRBV28 to TRBJ2-3; D gene uncertain. The input for sequencing was peripheral blood, taken 28 days after the second AZD1222 dose. This sequence was found in an adult who received the AZD1222 COVID-19 vaccine. DNA of the CDR3: TGTGCCAGCAGTTTATGGGGGTGGGGCACAGATACGCAGTATTTT. Its translation: CASSLWGWGTDTQYF.